What follows are 26 T cell receptor beta chains derived from one specimen sequenced in a study of blood T cells in healthy people across ages. The authors ran a second PCR of roughly 6 to 12 cycles using a sample-barcoded 5' primer and a J-beta primer mix. MiXCR was run by TCRdb on the 5' RACE reads, yielding one entry per CDR3 protein. The sample yields about 1.8 million distinct CDR3 sequences, around half seen once. Sample: blood. These receptors were obtained from a woman aged 40-49 years in good health.

This clonotype was counted a few times. The chain links TRBV15 to TRBJ2-4, with 7 bases aligning to TRBD1. The CDR3 runs 16 residues. Germline V gene sequence: CDR1 LNHNV, CDR2 YYDKDF (reference sequence). Trimming at V came to 1 base and at J to 2 bases, leaving 5 bases not matched to a gene. As DNA, the CDR3 is TGTGCCACCAGCAGAGGAGGGGGCGCTTCCAAAAACATTCAGTACTTC. This sequence encodes CATSRGGGASKNIQYF.

The chain links TRBV7-2 to TRBJ2-1, with 8 positions matching TRBD1. Germline V lookup: CDR1 SGHTA, CDR2 FQGNSA. With 7 bases clipped from V and 7 bases from J, the junction kept 9 bases outside the gene matches. This CDR3 has 14 residues. DNA of the CDR3: TGTGCCAGCACCTCCAGGACAGGGCGAAATGAGCAGTTCTTC. Residues: CASTSRTGRNEQFF.

The chain has TRBV20-1 and TRBJ1-1; D perhaps matches TRBD1 (5 bases). CDR1 and CDR2 (germline): DFQATT, SNEGSKA (reference sequence). The CDR3 length is 16 residues. The V end lost 2 bases, the J end lost 1 base, and 17 bases lay between the germline ends. The CDR3 protein is CSARHGALLANTEAFF. The CDR3 nucleotides are TGCAGTGCTAGACATGGGGCACTACTTGCGAACACTGAAGCTTTCTTT.

The V gene is TRBV6-5, the J gene TRBJ1-1, with unresolved D. Trimming cost V 5 bases and J 3 bases, with 19 bases left between them. Per the germline V gene, CDR1 is MNHEY and CDR2 is SVGAGI. This CDR3 is 16 amino acids long. The CDR3 is CASSHHLGRADTEAFF. The CDR3 nucleotides read TGTGCCAGCAGTCATCACCTTGGACGGGCGGACACTGAAGCTTTCTTT.

J is TRBJ2-5 and V is TRBV20-1; unclear D gene. This CDR3 is built from 13 residues. Trimming pared 1 base from V and 4 bases from J, leaving 10 bases between. Germline loops: CDR1 DFQATT, CDR2 SNEGSKA (reference sequence). The CDR3 DNA sequence: TGCAGTGCTAGAGTGGCGGTTGTAGAGACCCAGTACTTC. The encoded protein is CSARVAVVETQYF.

This chain joins TRBV28 and TRBJ2-7; D might be TRBD1 or TRBD2, each matching 6 bases. The length of the CDR3 is 13 residues. V lost 8 bases to trimming and J lost 4 bases, with 15 bases between them. Germline V gives CDR1 MDHEN, CDR2 SYDVKM. The CDR3 here is CASYSGGLYEQYF. CDR3 coding DNA: TGTGCCAGCTATTCTGGGGGGCTGTACGAGCAGTACTTC.

This clonotype occurred many times. The chain uses TRBV7-2 and TRBJ2-5, with 10 bases lining up with TRBD2. After removal of 5 bases from V and 2 bases from J, the junction contained 5 bases not matched to a gene. Germline V lookup: CDR1 SGHTA, CDR2 FQGNSA. CDR3 length: 15 residues. The CDR3, as DNA: TGTGCCAGCAGCCTTAGCGGGGGGCAGCAAGAGACCCAGTACTTC. This gives the protein CASSLSGGQQETQYF.

This clonotype was counted a single time. V gene TRBV7-8 combines with J gene TRBJ2-5; maybe TRBD1 (5 bases). Trimming took 2 bases from V and 3 from J, leaving 16 bases between them. The CDR3 has 16 amino acids. Germline CDR1 is SGHVS and CDR2 is FQNEAQ. The CDR3 loop reads CASSLWGTAKKETQYF. DNA of the CDR3: TGTGCCAGCAGCTTATGGGGCACCGCGAAGAAAGAGACCCAGTACTTC.

At least ten counts were recorded for this clonotype. CDR3 coding DNA: TGTGCCAGCAGGTCTAGCGGGGGCCTCTTGACCGACCAAGAGACCCAGTACTTC. This sequence encodes CASRSSGGLLTDQETQYF. This chain connects TRBV6-6 to TRBJ2-5, with 10 bases matching TRBD2. J lost 0 bases, V lost 6 bases, and 13 bases had no gene match. CDR1 and CDR2 from the germline V gene are MNHNY and SVGAGI (reference sequence). The CDR3 sequence is 18 residues long.

This clonotype was detected once. V usage is TRBV13 and J usage is TRBJ2-4; D perhaps matches TRBD2 (6 bases). This CDR3 has 16 residues. CDR1 is PRHDT and CDR2 is FYEKMQ in the germline V gene (reference sequence). Between the trimmed V and J ends, which lost 5 bases and 6 bases, there was a span of 20 bases. CDR3 sequence: CASSPPGGTGGNIQYF. CDR3 DNA sequence: TGTGCCAGCAGCCCGCCTGGAGGGACGGGCGGAAACATTCAGTACTTC. The full variable domain, rest sourced from reference TRBV13 and TRBJ2-4, is AAGVIQSPRHLIKEKRETATLKCYPIPRHDTVYWYQQGPGQDPQFLISFYEKMQSDKGSIPDRFSAQQFSDYHSELNMSSLELGDSALYFCASSPPGGTGGNIQYFGAGTRLSVL.

The chain carries TRBV15 and TRBJ1-5, with a weak D call TRBD1 (6 bases). This CDR3 is 15 amino acids long. Trimming removed 3 bases at V and 0 bases at J, with 9 bases between. The germline gives CDR1 LNHNV, CDR2 YYDKDF (reference sequence). CDR3 in amino acids: CATSRGHYSNQPQHF. The CDR3 DNA reads as TGTGCCACCAGCAGGGGACACTATAGCAATCAGCCCCAGCATTTT.

The sample holds a few counts of this clonotype. This chain connects TRBV21-1 to TRBJ2-7; the D call TRBD1 from the table was never checked on the DNA. TRBV21-1 is listed as a pseudogene. The CDR3 is 18 residues long. CDR3 coding DNA: TGTGCCAGCAGCAAAGAGGGAGAGGAACAGGACCCCTCCTACGAGCAGTACTTC. Protein product: CASSKEGEEQDPSYEQYF.

This clonotype was seen ten or more times. CDR3 in amino acids: CAISVLDEQYF. The CDR3 DNA reads as TGTGCCATCAGTGTTCTTGACGAGCAGTACTTC. The chain joins TRBV10-3 to TRBJ2-7; D gene unclear. CDR1 and CDR2 (germline): ENHRY, SYGVKD. V lost 4 bases to trimming and J lost 5 bases, with 6 bases between them. The CDR3 is made up of 11 amino acids.

This clonotype was picked up a small number of times. J is TRBJ2-7 and V is TRBV11-2; 8 bases align to TRBD1. Germline lookup yields CDR1 SGHAT and CDR2 FQNNGV. CDR3 size: 14 residues. J lost 2 bases, V lost 5 bases, and 5 bases had no gene match. The CDR3 DNA reads TGTGCCAGCAGCCGCATGGACAGGGCCTACGAGCAGTACTTC. Translating gives CASSRMDRAYEQYF.

This chain joins TRBV6-5 and TRBJ2-3, with TRBD1 matching 8 bases. V lost 6 bases to trimming and J lost 2 bases; unmatched junction nucleotides: 7. This CDR3 is built from 15 residues. Looked up from germline, CDR1 is MNHEY and CDR2 is SVGAGI. CDR3 loop: CASRHDRGNTDTQYF. CDR3 nucleotides: TGTGCCAGCAGGCATGACAGGGGTAACACAGATACGCAGTATTTT.

With regard to this clonotype: A much bigger clone sits one base away, suggesting this may be a read error. The rearrangement uses TRBV20-1 and TRBJ2-3; D remains unclear. There are 12 residues in the CDR3. CDR1 DFQATT and CDR2 SNEGSKA come from the germline V gene (reference sequence). The CDR3 reads CSASPSTETQYF. CDR3 DNA sequence: TGCAGTGCTAGCCCCAGCACAGAGACGCAGTATTTT.

This chain joins TRBV2 and TRBJ2-5; 8 nucleotides align to TRBD1. The germline V gene has CDR1 SNHLY and CDR2 FYNNEI. This CDR3 contains 13 residues. Trimming at V came to 9 bases and at J to 5 bases, leaving 8 bases not matched to a gene. The CDR3 loop reads CARGDRTRETQYF. Written as DNA, the CDR3 is TGTGCCAGGGGGGACAGGACCCGGGAGACCCAGTACTTC. The full variable domain, completed using reference TRBV2 and TRBJ2-5, is EPEVTQTPSHQVTQMGQEVILRCVPISNHLYFYWYRQILGQKVEFLVSFYNNEISEKSEIFDDQFSVERPDGSNFTLKIRSTKLEDSAMYFCARGDRTRETQYFGPGTRLLVL.

This clonotype has a handful of counts. The chain links TRBV7-9 to TRBJ2-3; tentative D call: TRBD2 (5 bases). In germline, CDR1 is SEHNR, CDR2 FQNEAQ (reference sequence). V lost 7 bases and J 2 bases, leaving 16 bases between the germline ends. The CDR3 covers 15 residues. The CDR3 DNA is TGTGCCAGCAACCCCCCGTGGGAGAACACAGATACGCAGTATTTT. Translating it yields CASNPPWENTDTQYF.

This clonotype has a handful of counts. J is TRBJ2-1 and V is TRBV4-2; D gene ambiguous. The CDR3 length is 18 residues. Germline values: CDR1 LGHNA, CDR2 YNFKEQ. Trimming left V 2 bases short and J 0 bases short, with 17 bases between. The CDR3 DNA reads as TGTGCCAGCAGCCAACAGCTCCTCCTAGATCGCTCCTACAATGAGCAGTTCTTC. Translation: CASSQQLLLDRSYNEQFF.

The J gene is TRBJ1-2, the V gene TRBV12-3 or TRBV12-4; D gene uncertain. The CDR3 length is 14 residues. Trimming removed 5 bases at V and 8 bases at J, with 18 bases between. The CDR3 DNA is TGTGCCAGCAGTCCACCGACCGGCCGGTGGGGCTACACCTTC. This sequence encodes CASSPPTGRWGYTF.

As DNA, the CDR3 is TGTGCCAGCAGTTTACTGGGGAAAGGCTACACCTTC. Protein product: CASSLLGKGYTF. V usage is TRBV28 and J usage is TRBJ1-2, with D uncertain. CDR1 and CDR2 from the germline V gene are MDHEN and SYDVKM. This CDR3 region has 12 residues. V lost 2 bases and J lost 8, with 9 bases in between.

J is TRBJ2-4 and V is TRBV10-3; D remains ambiguous. The germline V gene encodes CDR1 ENHRY and CDR2 SYGVKD. Trimming pared 4 bases from V and 8 bases from J, leaving 15 bases between. The CDR3 runs to 14 residues. The CDR3 spells CAISGGPWLYIQYF. CDR3 DNA sequence: TGTGCCATCAGTGGAGGCCCCTGGCTATACATTCAGTACTTC.

The rearrangement joins TRBV6-5 to TRBJ1-6, with TRBD1 as a possible D gene (6 bases). The V end was cut by 6 bases, the J end by 5 bases, with 11 bases between. Germline V gives CDR1 MNHEY, CDR2 SVGAGI. The CDR3 spans 14 residues. Here the CDR3 reads CASRGGRNNSPLHF. The CDR3 DNA is TGTGCCAGCAGGGGGGGCCGGAATAATTCACCCCTCCACTTT.

The genes are TRBV29-1 and TRBJ1-2; 7 bases are a match to TRBD1. V was clipped by 7 bases and J by 7 bases; unmatched bases: 12. Germline loops: CDR1 SQVTM, CDR2 ANQGSEA. CDR3 length: 13 amino acids. CDR3 nucleotides: TGCAGCGGAGGACAGGATAGTCGGTCTGGCTACACCTTC. The encoded protein is CSGGQDSRSGYTF.

In its sample, this clonotype was seen once. V gene TRBV6-5 combines with J gene TRBJ1-2, with unresolved D. Trimming left V 0 bases short and J 6 bases short, with 20 bases between. The CDR3 is 17 residues long. CDR1 and CDR2 from the germline V gene are MNHEY and SVGAGI. CDR3 residues: CASSYSNRVPLHNGYTF. The CDR3 coding sequence is TGTGCCAGCAGTTACTCCAATCGAGTTCCCCTGCACAATGGCTACACCTTC.

CDR3 nucleotide sequence: TGTGCCAGCAGCTCCTTAAACCCTCCCGAGGAGGCCAAAAACATTCAGTACTTC. Translation: CASSSLNPPEEAKNIQYF. The rearrangement joins TRBV5-6 to TRBJ2-4; D unresolved. The CDR3 has 18 residues. V lost 3 bases to trimming and J lost 1 base, with 20 bases between them. CDR1 is SGHDT, CDR2 YYEEEE, per germline. The full variable domain, in which reference TRBV5-6 and TRBJ2-4 provide the parts outside the CDR3, is DAGVTQSPTHLIKTRGQQVTLRCSPKSGHDTVSWYQQALGQGPQFIFQYYEEEERQRGNFPDRFSGHQFPNYSSELNVNALLLGDSALYLCASSSLNPPEEAKNIQYFGAGTRLSVL.